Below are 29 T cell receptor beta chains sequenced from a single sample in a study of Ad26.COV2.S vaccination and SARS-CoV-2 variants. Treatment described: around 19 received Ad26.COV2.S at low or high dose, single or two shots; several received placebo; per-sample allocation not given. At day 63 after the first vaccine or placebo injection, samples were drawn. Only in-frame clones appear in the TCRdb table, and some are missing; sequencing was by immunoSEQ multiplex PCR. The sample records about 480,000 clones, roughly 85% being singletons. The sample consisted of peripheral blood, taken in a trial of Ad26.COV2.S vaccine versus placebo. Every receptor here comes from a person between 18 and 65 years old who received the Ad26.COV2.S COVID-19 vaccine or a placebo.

This CDR3 is CASSDPSGVGTGELFF. In DNA form, the CDR3 reads TGTGCCAGCAGTGACCCAAGCGGGGTGGGCACCGGGGAGCTGTTTTTT. This sequence joins TRBV6-2 or TRBV6-3 and TRBJ2-2; 7 bases fit TRBD2. Germline assignment: CDR1 MNHEY and CDR2 SVGEGT. The CDR3 runs 16 residues. The trim removed 5 bases at V and 4 bases at J, leaving 10 bases unmatched.

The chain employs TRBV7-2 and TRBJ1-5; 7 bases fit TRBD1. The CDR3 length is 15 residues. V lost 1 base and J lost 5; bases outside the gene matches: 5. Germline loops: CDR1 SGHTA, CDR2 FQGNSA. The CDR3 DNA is TGTGCCAGCAGCTTAGATGACAGGGAGGATCAGCCCCAGCATTTT. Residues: CASSLDDREDQPQHF.

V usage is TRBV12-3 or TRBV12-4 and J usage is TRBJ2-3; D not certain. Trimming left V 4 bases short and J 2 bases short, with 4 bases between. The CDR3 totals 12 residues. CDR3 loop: CASSYTTDTQYF. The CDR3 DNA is TGTGCCAGCAGTTACACCACAGATACGCAGTATTTT.

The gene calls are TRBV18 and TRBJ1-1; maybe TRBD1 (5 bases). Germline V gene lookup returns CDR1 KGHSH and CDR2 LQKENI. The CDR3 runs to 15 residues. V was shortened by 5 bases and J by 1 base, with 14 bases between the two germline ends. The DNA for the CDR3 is TGTGCCAGCTCATCAGCCAGGGATTCGAACACTGAAGCTTTCTTT. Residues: CASSSARDSNTEAFF.

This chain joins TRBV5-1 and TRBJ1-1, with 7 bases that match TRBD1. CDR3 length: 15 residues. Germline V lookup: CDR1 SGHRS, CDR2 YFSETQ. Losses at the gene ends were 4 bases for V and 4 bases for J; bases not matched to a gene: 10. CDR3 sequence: CASSIGRGIFTEAFF. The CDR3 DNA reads TGCGCCAGCAGCATAGGCAGGGGGATTTTCACTGAAGCTTTCTTT.

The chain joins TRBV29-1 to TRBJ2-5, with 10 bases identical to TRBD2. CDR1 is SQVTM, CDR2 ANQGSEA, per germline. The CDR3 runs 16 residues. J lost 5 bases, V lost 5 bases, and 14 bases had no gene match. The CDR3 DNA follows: TGCAGCGTTATTTACTCTAGCGGGAGTCGGGGGGAGACCCAGTACTTC. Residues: CSVIYSSGSRGETQYF.

The CDR3 DNA reads TGCGCCAGCAGCTTGTTACTCCAGGGGGAAACCCAGTACTTC. It encodes CASSLLLQGETQYF. The gene calls are TRBV5-1 and TRBJ2-5; 7 positions match TRBD1. The trim removed 1 base at V and 8 bases at J, leaving 8 bases unmatched. The germline V gene has CDR1 SGHRS and CDR2 YFSETQ. The CDR3 consists of 14 residues.

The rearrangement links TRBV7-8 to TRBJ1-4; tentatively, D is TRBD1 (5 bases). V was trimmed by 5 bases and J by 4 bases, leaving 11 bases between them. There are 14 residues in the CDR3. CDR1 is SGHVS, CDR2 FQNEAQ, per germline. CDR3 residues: CASSPGPSNEKLFF. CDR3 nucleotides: TGTGCCAGCAGCCCGGGACCGAGTAATGAAAAACTGTTTTTT.

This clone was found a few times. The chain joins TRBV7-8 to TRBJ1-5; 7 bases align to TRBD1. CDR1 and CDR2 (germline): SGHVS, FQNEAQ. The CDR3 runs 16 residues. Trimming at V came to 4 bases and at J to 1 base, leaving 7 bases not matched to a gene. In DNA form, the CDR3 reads TGTGCCAGCAGCTCATACAGGGGCCCGAGCAATCAGCCCCAGCATTTT. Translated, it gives CASSSYRGPSNQPQHF.

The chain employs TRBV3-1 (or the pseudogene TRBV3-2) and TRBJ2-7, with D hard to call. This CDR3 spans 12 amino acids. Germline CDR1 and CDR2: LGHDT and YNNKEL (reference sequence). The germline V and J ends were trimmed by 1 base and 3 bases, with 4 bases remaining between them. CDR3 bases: TGTGCCAGCAGCCAAGCGGACTACGAGCAGTACTTC. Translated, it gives CASSQADYEQYF.

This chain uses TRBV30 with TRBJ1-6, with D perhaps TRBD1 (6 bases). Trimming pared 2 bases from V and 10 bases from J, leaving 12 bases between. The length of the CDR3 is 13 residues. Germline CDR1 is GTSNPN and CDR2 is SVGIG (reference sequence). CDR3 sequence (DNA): TGTGCCTGGAGTCCACAGGGAGGGTCACCCCTCCACTTT. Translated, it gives CAWSPQGGSPLHF. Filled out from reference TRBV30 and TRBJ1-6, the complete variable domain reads SQTIHQWPATLVQPVGSPLSLECTVEGTSNPNLYWYRQAAGRGLQLLFYSVGIGQISSEVPQNLSASRPQDRQFILSSKKLLLSDSGFYLCAWSPQGGSPLHFGNGTRLTVT.

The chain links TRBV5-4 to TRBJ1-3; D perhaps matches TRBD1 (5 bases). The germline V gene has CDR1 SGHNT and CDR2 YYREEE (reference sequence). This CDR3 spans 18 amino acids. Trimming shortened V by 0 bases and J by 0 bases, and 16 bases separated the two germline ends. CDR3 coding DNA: TGTGCCAGCAGCTTGGGTTTCCGGGACTCTAGCTCTGGAAACACCATATATTTT. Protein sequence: CASSLGFRDSSSGNTIYF. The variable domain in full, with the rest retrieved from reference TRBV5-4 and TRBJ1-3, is ETGVTQSPTHLIKTRGQQVTLRCSSQSGHNTVSWYQQALGQGPQFIFQYYREEENGRGNFPPRFSGLQFPNYSSELNVNALELDDSALYLCASSLGFRDSSSGNTIYFGEGSWLTVV.

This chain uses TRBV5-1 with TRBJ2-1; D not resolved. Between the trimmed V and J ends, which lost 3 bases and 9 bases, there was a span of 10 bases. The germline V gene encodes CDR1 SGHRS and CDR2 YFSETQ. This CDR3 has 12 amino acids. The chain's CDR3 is CASSSASFEQFF. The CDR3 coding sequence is TGCGCCAGCAGCTCTGCTTCTTTTGAGCAGTTCTTC.

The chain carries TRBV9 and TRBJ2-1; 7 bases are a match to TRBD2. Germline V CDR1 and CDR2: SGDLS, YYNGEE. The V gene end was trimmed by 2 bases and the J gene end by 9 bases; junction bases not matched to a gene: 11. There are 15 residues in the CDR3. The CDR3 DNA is TGTGCCAGCAGCGTGATAAGCGGGAACAACGGTGAGCAGTTCTTC. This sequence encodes CASSVISGNNGEQFF.

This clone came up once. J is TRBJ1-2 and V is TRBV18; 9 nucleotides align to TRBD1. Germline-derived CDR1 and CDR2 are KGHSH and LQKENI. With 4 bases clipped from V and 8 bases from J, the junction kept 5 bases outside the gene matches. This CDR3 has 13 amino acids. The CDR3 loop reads CASSRGQGGGYTF. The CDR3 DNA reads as TGTGCCAGCTCACGGGGACAGGGAGGAGGCTACACCTTC.

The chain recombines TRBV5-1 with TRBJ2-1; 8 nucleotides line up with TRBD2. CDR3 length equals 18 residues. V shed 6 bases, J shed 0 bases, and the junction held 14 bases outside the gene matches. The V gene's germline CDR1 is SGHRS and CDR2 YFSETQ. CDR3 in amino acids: CASNLLAGGRSSYNEQFF. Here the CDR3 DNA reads TGCGCCAGCAATTTGCTAGCGGGTGGTCGGAGCTCCTACAATGAGCAGTTCTTC.

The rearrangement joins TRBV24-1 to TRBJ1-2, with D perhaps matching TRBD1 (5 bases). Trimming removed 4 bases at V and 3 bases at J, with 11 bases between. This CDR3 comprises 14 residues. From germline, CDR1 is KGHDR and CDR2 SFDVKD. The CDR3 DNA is TGTGCCACCAGTGACCCGGGACGGTACTATGGCTACACCTTC. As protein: CATSDPGRYYGYTF.

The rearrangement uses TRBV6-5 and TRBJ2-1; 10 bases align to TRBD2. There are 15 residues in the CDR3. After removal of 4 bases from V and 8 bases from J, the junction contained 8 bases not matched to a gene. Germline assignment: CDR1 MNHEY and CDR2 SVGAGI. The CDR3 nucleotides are TGTGCCAGCAGTTTAACCGGGACTAGCGTCGATGAGCAGTTCTTC. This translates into CASSLTGTSVDEQFF.

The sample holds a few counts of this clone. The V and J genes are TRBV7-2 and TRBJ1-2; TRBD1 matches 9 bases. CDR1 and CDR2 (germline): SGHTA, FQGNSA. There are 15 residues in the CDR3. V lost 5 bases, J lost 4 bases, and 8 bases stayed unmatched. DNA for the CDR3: TGTGCCAGCAGCAGGAGGACAGGGGAGGGCTATGGCTACACCTTC. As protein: CASSRRTGEGYGYTF.

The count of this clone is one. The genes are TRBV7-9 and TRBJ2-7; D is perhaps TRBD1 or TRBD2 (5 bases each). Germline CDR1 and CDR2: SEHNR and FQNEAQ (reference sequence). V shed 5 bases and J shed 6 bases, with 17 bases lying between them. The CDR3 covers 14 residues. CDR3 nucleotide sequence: TGTGCCAGCAGCCGGGGCCCTCAGGAGGCCGAGCAGTACTTC. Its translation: CASSRGPQEAEQYF.

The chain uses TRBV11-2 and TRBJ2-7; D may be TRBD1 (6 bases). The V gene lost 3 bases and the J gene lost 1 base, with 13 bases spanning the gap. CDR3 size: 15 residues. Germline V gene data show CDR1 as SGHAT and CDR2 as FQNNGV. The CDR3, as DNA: TGTGCCAGCAGCTTGAGCTTGGACAGATCCTACGAGCAGTACTTC. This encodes CASSLSLDRSYEQYF.

The CDR3 DNA reads TGTGCCAGCAGCCGAGTGGCGGGAGCTGGGGAGCTGTTTTTT. Its translation: CASSRVAGAGELFF. The chain couples TRBV9 to TRBJ2-2; TRBD2 aligns across 7 bases. Germline CDR1 is SGDLS and CDR2 is YYNGEE. The CDR3 loop spans 14 amino acids. The V and J ends lost 4 bases and 8 bases, in that order; junction bases with no gene match: 8. Supplemented by reference TRBV9 and TRBJ2-2, the full variable domain reads DSGVTQTPKHLITATGQRVTLRCSPRSGDLSVYWYQQSLDQGLQFLIQYYNGEERAKGNILERFSAQQFPDLHSELNLSSLELGDSALYFCASSRVAGAGELFFGEGSRLTVL.

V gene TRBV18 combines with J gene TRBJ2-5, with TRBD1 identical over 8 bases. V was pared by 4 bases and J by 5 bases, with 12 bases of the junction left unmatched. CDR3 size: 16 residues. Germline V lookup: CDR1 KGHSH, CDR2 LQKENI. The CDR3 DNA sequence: TGTGCCAGCTCACTACGACAGGGGAAGGGGATTGAGACCCAGTACTTC. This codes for CASSLRQGKGIETQYF.

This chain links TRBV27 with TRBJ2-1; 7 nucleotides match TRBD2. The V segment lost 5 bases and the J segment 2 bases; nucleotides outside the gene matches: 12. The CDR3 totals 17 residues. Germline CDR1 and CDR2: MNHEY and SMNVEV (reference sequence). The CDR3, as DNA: TGTGCCAGCAGTCCCCGGGGAGGCCTAGCGGCCTACAATGAGCAGTTCTTC. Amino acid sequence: CASSPRGGLAAYNEQFF.

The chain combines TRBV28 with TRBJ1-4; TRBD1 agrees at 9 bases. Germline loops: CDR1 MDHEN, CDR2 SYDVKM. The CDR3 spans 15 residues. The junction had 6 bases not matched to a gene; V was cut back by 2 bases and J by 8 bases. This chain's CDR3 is CASSLGTGWREKLFF. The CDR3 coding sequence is TGTGCCAGCAGTTTAGGGACAGGGTGGCGGGAAAAACTGTTTTTT.

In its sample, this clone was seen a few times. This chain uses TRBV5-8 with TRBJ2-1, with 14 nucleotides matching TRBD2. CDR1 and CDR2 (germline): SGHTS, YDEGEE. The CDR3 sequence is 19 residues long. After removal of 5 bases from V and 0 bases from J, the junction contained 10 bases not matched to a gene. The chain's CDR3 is CASRLSGTSGSGSYNEQFF. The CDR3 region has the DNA TGTGCCAGCAGGTTATCCGGGACTAGCGGGAGCGGCTCCTACAATGAGCAGTTCTTC.

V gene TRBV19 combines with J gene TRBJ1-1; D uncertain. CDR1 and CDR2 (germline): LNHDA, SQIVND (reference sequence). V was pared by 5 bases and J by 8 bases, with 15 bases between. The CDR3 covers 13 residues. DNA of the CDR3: TGTGCCAGTAGTCTCGGTATGGCGCGGGAAGCTTTCTTT. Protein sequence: CASSLGMAREAFF.

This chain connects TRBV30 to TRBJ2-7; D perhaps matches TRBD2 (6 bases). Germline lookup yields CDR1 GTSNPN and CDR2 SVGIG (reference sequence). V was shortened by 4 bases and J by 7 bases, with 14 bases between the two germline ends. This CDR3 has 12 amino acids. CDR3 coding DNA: TGTGCCTGGACCCGACTAGTCGGTGAGCAGTACTTC. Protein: CAWTRLVGEQYF.

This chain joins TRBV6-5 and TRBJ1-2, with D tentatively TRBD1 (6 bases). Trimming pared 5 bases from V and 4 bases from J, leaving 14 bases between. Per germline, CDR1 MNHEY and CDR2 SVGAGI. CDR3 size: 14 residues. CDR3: CASSLGGDVYGYTF. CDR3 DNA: TGTGCCAGCAGTCTAGGGGGAGACGTCTATGGCTACACCTTC.